The 2 T cell receptor beta chains below come from one sample, sequenced in a study of Tregs in tolerant kidney transplant recipients. Only in-frame clones appear in the TCRdb table, and some are missing; sequencing was by immunoSEQ multiplex PCR. The table shows about 240,000 clones, with approximately 83% occurring only once. The sample was CD4+ T cells from blood. All receptors come from a human donor in good health.

The J gene is TRBJ1-1, the V gene TRBV9; D gene ambiguous. Germline V CDR1 and CDR2: SGDLS, YYNGEE. This CDR3 spans 14 amino acids. V was clipped by 0 bases and J by 0 bases, with 6 bases between them. CDR3 in DNA: TGTGCCAGCAGCGTAGACGGGATGAACACTGAAGCTTTCTTT. Encoded protein: CASSVDGMNTEAFF.

The chain combines TRBV7-2 with TRBJ1-2; TRBD1 matches at 8 bases. Germline V gene data show CDR1 as SGHTA and CDR2 as FQGNSA. The CDR3 runs 15 residues. The trim removed 1 base at V and 2 bases at J, leaving 3 bases unmatched. The CDR3 is CASSLVGQGNYGYTF. The CDR3 DNA reads as TGTGCCAGCAGCTTAGTTGGACAGGGCAACTATGGCTACACCTTC.